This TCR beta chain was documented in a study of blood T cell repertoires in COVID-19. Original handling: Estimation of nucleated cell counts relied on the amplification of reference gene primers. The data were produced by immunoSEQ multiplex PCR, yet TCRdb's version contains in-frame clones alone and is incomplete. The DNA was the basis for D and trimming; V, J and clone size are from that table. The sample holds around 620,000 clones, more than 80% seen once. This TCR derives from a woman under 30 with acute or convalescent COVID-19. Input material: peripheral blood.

This chain's CDR3 is CASATLQGAGTGELFF. The CDR3 DNA sequence: TGTGCCAGCGCCACCCTTCAGGGGGCGGGCACCGGGGAGCTGTTTTTT. V and J are TRBV28 and TRBJ2-2, with 8 bases lining up with TRBD1. Germline-derived CDR1 and CDR2 are MDHEN and SYDVKM. CDR3 length: 16 residues. J was trimmed by 4 bases and V by 8 bases; bases with no gene match: 12.